Presented here are 10 T cell receptor beta chains from one specimen sequenced in a study of T cell repertoires in cytomegalovirus infection (dated by TCRdb to the late 2010s). The antigens for these receptors are not known. Read against the paper, the sample's treatment or condition label means: in vitro stimulation with specific CMV peptide epitopes to enrich CMV-specific T cells. This sample was sequenced with an Illumina HiSeq 1500. Using fastp trimming at Q25 and MiXCR clonotype assembly, TCRdb reanalyzed the public sequencing data and kept in-frame beta chains. When rows share a CDR3 protein, they turn into one entry using the most common DNA and genes. Within this sample are some 920,000 distinct CDR3 sequences, with 31% of them counted one time only. The ten largest clones capture roughly 12% of the sample. Source: cultured CD8+ T cells from PBMCs, taken from culture after CMV antigen stimulation. The receptors come from a human donor in good health (CMV status not recorded). Some clones in this sample may be carry-over from other donors' samples.

A few counts support this clonotype. The chain uses TRBV27 and TRBJ1-2; D gene ambiguous. CDR1 is MNHEY, CDR2 SMNVEV, per germline (reference sequence). This CDR3 comprises 13 residues. V shed 5 bases and J shed 6 bases, with 13 bases lying between them. CDR3 sequence (DNA): TGTGCCAGCAGTCAAAAAGGCCTGAATGGCTACACCTTC. Its protein product is CASSQKGLNGYTF.

The chain employs TRBV5-1 and TRBJ2-5; 7 bases match TRBD1. The V and J ends lost 4 bases and 2 bases, in that order; junction bases with no gene match: 11. The CDR3 length is 16 residues. Per the germline V gene, CDR1 is SGHRS and CDR2 is YFSETQ. CDR3 in amino acids: CASSLPRDSRQETQYF. The CDR3 region has the DNA TGCGCCAGCAGCCTCCCCCGGGACAGCAGGCAAGAGACCCAGTACTTC.

This sequence joins TRBV10-3 and TRBJ2-1; the D gene is possibly TRBD1 (6 bases). The germline V gene has CDR1 ENHRY and CDR2 SYGVKD. V lost 8 bases and J lost 4, with 15 bases in between. The CDR3 runs 14 residues. The CDR3 spells CAIDRDKSYNEQFF. The CDR3 bases are TGTGCCATCGACCGGGACAAGAGTTACAATGAGCAGTTCTTC.

The rearrangement links TRBV7-9 to TRBJ1-4; D is ambiguous. The CDR3 runs to 15 residues. Trimming removed 2 bases from V and 8 bases from J, with 15 bases in between. Per the germline V gene, CDR1 is SEHNR and CDR2 is FQNEAQ (reference sequence). CDR3 amino acids: CASSLSEEGVEKLFF. CDR3 DNA: TGTGCCAGCAGCTTAAGTGAGGAAGGAGTCGAAAAACTGTTTTTT.

V is TRBV11-3 and J is TRBJ2-7, with TRBD2 matching over 9 bases. J gave up 0 bases and V 0 bases, and 6 bases lay outside the gene matches. CDR3 length equals 17 residues. Looked up from germline, CDR1 is SGHNT and CDR2 is YENEEA. The CDR3 protein is CASSLEGGGESSYEQYV. The DNA of the CDR3 is TGTGCCAGCAGCTTAGAAGGCGGGGGGGAAAGCTCCTACGAGCAGTACGTC.

Note on this clonotype: One end of the junction varies from germline; a read error may be responsible. This sequence joins TRBV4-1 and TRBJ2-2; no clear D. This CDR3 is built from 17 residues. In germline, CDR1 is MGHRA, CDR2 YSYEKL. This CDR3 is CTSSQAYSPINTGELFF. As DNA, the CDR3 is TGCACCAGCAGCCAAGCGTATAGCCCGATAAACACCGGGGAGCTGTTTTTT.

This clonotype turned up a few times. The chain is built from TRBV10-3 and TRBJ1-4, with no clear D. This CDR3 spans 13 amino acids. Trimming shortened V by 10 bases and J by 4 bases, and 13 bases separated the two germline ends. Per germline, CDR1 ENHRY and CDR2 SYGVKD. The CDR3 protein is CATARTDNEKLFF. The CDR3 DNA is TGTGCCACGGCCCGGACCGATAATGAAAAACTGTTTTTT.

Worth noting for this clonotype: A junction end diverges from the germline sequence, so it may reflect a read error. The chain recombines TRBV4-1 with TRBJ1-1; 12 bases align to TRBD1. Germline V gene lookup returns CDR1 MGHRA and CDR2 YSYEKL. The CDR3 runs to 13 residues. The CDR3 sequence is CASSFGTGGTAFF. The CDR3 nucleotides are TGTGCCAGCAGTTTCGGGACAGGGGGCACAGCTTTCTTT.

This clonotype turned up a few times. This chain connects TRBV6-1 to TRBJ1-2, with 9 bases aligning to TRBD1. The CDR3 length is 15 residues. The J segment lost 4 bases and the V segment lost 4 bases, leaving 7 bases of the junction unmatched. Germline-derived CDR1 and CDR2 are MNHNS and SASEGT. The CDR3, as DNA: TGTGCCAGCAGTGGAACAGGGGGCGTTGTCTATGGCTACACCTTC. This gives the protein CASSGTGGVVYGYTF.

The J gene is TRBJ2-2, the V gene TRBV15, with D tentatively TRBD2 (5 bases). V was pared by 5 bases and J by 0 bases, with 19 bases between. Germline V CDR1 and CDR2: LNHNV, YYDKDF (reference sequence). This CDR3 contains 18 residues. CDR3: CATSGDWGVATNTGELFF. The CDR3 DNA is TGTGCCACCAGCGGGGATTGGGGAGTAGCAACGAACACCGGGGAGCTGTTTTTT.